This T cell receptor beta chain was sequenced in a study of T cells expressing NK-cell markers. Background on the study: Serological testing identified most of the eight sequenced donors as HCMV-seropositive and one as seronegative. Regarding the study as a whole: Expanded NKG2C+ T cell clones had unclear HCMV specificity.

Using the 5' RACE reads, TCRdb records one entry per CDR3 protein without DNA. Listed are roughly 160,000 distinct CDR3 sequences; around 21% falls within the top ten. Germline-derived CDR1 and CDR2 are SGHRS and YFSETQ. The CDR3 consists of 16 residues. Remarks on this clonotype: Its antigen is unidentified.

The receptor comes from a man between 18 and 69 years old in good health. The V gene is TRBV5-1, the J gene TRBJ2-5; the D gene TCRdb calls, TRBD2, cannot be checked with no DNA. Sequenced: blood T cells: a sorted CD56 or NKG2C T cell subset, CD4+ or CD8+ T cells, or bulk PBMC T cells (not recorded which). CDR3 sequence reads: CASSSGLAGLQETQYF.